This record looks at one TCR beta chain sequence and its context. This sample was taken from a study of somatic mutations in cytotoxic T cells in rheumatoid arthritis. In the study overall: The researchers flow-sorted some T-cell populations stained with V beta antibodies and got nearly 100% purity, and these included V beta1+ cells sequenced for TCRB.

Germline V CDR1 and CDR2: KGHSH, LQKENI. The CDR3 spans 20 residues. The junction had 11 bases not matched to a gene; V was cut back by 0 bases and J by 0 bases. Produced via immunoSEQ multiplex PCR; TCRdb's table is partial and in-frame only. This sample has roughly 17,000 clones, with 85% found just once. This TCR was recovered from a middle-aged woman with rheumatoid arthritis. Sequenced input: CD8+ T cells sorted from blood. This chain links TRBV18 with TRBJ2-1; 10 nucleotides match TRBD2. In DNA form, the CDR3 reads TGTGCCAGCTCACCACCGATTAGTAGCGGGGGGTCCAGCTCCTACAATGAGCAGTTCTTC. Translating it yields CASSPPISSGGSSSYNEQFF.